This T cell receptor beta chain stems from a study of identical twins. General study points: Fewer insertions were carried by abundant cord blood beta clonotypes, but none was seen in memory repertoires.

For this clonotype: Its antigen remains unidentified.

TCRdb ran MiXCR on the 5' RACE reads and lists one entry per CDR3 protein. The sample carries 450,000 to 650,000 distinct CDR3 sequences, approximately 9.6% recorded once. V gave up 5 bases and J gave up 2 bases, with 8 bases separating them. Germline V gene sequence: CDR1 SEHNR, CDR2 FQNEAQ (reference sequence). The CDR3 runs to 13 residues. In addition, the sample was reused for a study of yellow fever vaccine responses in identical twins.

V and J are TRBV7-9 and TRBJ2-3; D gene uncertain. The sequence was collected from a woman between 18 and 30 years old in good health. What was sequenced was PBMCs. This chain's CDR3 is CASSPWFTDTQYF. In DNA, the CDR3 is TGTGCCAGCAGCCCGTGGTTCACAGATACGCAGTATTTT.